The clone carrying this TCR beta chain appeared a single time. Its antigen is undetermined. Germline lookup yields CDR1 SGHTS and CDR2 YDEGEE. Trimming stripped 5 bases from V and 0 bases from J, with 12 bases between. This CDR3 spans 15 amino acids. 60 Vbeta and 13 Jbeta primers were used in PCR. TCRdb's table, derived via immunoSEQ multiplex PCR, lists solely in-frame clones and lacks some. The repertoire has 150,000 to 250,000 clones, over 75% of them found once; the top ten carry less than 2.5%. The data derive from a study of cytomegalovirus exposure and HLA in healthy donors. At the level of the study: About 82 million unique TCRs from HLA-typed donors were held in an early release of data.

Study outcomes and limitations: Reports described diagnosis of cytomegalovirus status by the classifier as highly specific and sensitive. Rare TCR sequences dominated, though some public TCRs recurred in many donors.

The chain has TRBV5-8 and TRBJ2-1, with D maybe TRBD2 (6 bases). Sequenced input: PBMCs. The sequence derives from a woman aged 45 to 65 in good health and CMV-seronegative. The CDR3: CASRPPSVSYNEQFF. The CDR3 DNA reads as TGTGCCAGCAGGCCTCCTAGCGTCTCCTACAATGAGCAGTTCTTC.